The following is a T cell receptor (beta chain) sequence with its context. The sample originates from a study of blood T cell repertoires in COVID-19. Sequencing used immunoSEQ multiplex PCR; TCRdb keeps in-frame clones, though not all of them. The sample yields a few hundred thousand clones, around 87% seen once. This CDR3 contains 16 residues. The V and J ends lost 6 bases and 4 bases respectively, with 18 bases between them. The germline V gene has CDR1 MNHEY and CDR2 SMNVEV (reference sequence). The rearrangement joins TRBV27 to TRBJ2-2; D may be TRBD2 (7 bases). This receptor was taken from a woman aged 45 to 65 who had recovered from COVID-19. The sample comprised PBMCs or T cells enriched from blood (not recorded which). The CDR3 protein is CASSQAGQIRTGELFF. In DNA form, the CDR3 reads TGTGCCAGCAGCCAAGCGGGACAAATTCGCACCGGGGAGCTGTTTTTT.